Listed here are 18 T cell receptor beta chains from one sample, sequenced in a study of blood T cell repertoires in COVID-19. Only in-frame clones appear in the TCRdb table, and some are missing; sequencing was by immunoSEQ multiplex PCR. In the table there are some 240,000 clones, 80% to 95% of which are singletons. Material for sequencing was peripheral blood. The receptors were sampled from a man between 60 and 75 years old with COVID-19, enrolled during active disease.

The chain employs TRBV5-4 and TRBJ1-2, with a weak D call TRBD1 (5 bases). The length of the CDR3 is 13 residues. Between the trimmed V and J ends, which lost 0 bases and 6 bases, there was a span of 9 bases. Germline V gene sequence: CDR1 SGHNT, CDR2 YYREEE (reference sequence). The CDR3 reads CASSLVGRDGYTF. The CDR3 DNA reads TGTGCCAGCAGCTTGGTAGGCAGGGATGGCTACACCTTC.

This chain links TRBV9 with TRBJ2-3; D is possibly TRBD2 (6 bases). The CDR3 has 15 residues. Germline values: CDR1 SGDLS, CDR2 YYNGEE. With 4 bases removed from V and 2 bases from J, the gap between germline ends came to 14 bases. CDR3 sequence reads: CASSMIADVTDTQYF. CDR3 nucleotide sequence: TGTGCCAGCAGCATGATAGCGGACGTCACAGATACGCAGTATTTT.

The chain joins TRBV28 to TRBJ1-6, with 8 bases identical to TRBD1. Losses at the gene ends were 5 bases for V and 10 bases for J; bases not matched to a gene: 7. Germline CDR1 and CDR2: MDHEN and SYDVKM. This CDR3 region has 14 residues. CDR3 DNA sequence: TGTGCCAGCAGTACCGGGACAGGTCGCTCACCCCTCCACTTT. It yields the protein CASSTGTGRSPLHF. The full variable domain, with the rest looked up from reference TRBV28 and TRBJ1-6, is DVKVTQSSRYLVKRTGEKVFLECVQDMDHENMFWYRQDPGLGLRLIYFSYDVKMKEKGDIPEGYSVSREKKERFSLILESASTNQTSMYLCASSTGTGRSPLHFGNGTRLTVT.

The V and J genes are TRBV19 and TRBJ1-5; a weak D match, TRBD1 (6 bases). V was shortened by 5 bases and J by 5 bases, with 16 bases between the two germline ends. Germline V CDR1 and CDR2: LNHDA, SQIVND (reference sequence). The length of the CDR3 is 15 residues. The CDR3 protein is CASSSPGELDQPQHF. DNA of the CDR3: TGTGCCAGTAGTTCGCCAGGGGAGCTGGATCAGCCCCAGCATTTT.

The chain links TRBV11-2 to TRBJ1-1; weak D call: TRBD1 (6 bases). Germline V CDR1 and CDR2: SGHAT, FQNNGV. This CDR3 has 15 residues. Trimming removed 5 bases at V and 3 bases at J, with 16 bases between. DNA for the CDR3: TGTGCCAGCAGCCACGGACCAAACAGGGACACTGAAGCTTTCTTT. Translating gives CASSHGPNRDTEAFF.

The chain is built from TRBV9 and TRBJ1-3; D gene ambiguous. The CDR3 length is 18 residues. Germline CDR1 reads SGDLS; CDR2 reads YYNGEE. Trimming took off 4 bases at V and 0 bases at J, with 20 bases between the two ends. The CDR3 sequence is CASSLAPATGPSGNTIYF. CDR3 DNA: TGTGCCAGCAGCCTAGCCCCGGCGACTGGCCCCTCTGGAAACACCATATATTTT.

V gene TRBV5-1 combines with J gene TRBJ1-3; D is unclear. V lost 0 bases and J lost 0, with 10 bases in between. CDR1 is SGHRS and CDR2 is YFSETQ in the germline V gene. The CDR3 has 16 residues. CDR3: CASSLAPGSSGNTIYF. CDR3 DNA sequence: TGCGCCAGCAGCTTGGCCCCGGGGTCCTCTGGAAACACCATATATTTT.

This clone turned up a few times. The chain links TRBV7-2 to TRBJ2-1, with 9 bases matching TRBD1. V shed 0 bases and J 10 bases; nucleotides not matched to a gene: 13. CDR3 length: 17 amino acids. Germline V gene lookup returns CDR1 SGHTA and CDR2 FQGNSA. This CDR3 reads CASSLAPVGTGREEQFF. The CDR3 DNA sequence: TGTGCCAGCAGCTTAGCCCCCGTGGGGACAGGGAGGGAGGAGCAGTTCTTC.

This rearrangement joins TRBV30 to TRBJ2-2, with D unclear. The CDR3 spans 14 residues. The germline V gene has CDR1 GTSNPN and CDR2 SVGIG (reference sequence). V was clipped by 0 bases and J by 1 base, with 6 bases between them. The CDR3 coding sequence is TGTGCCTGGAGTGTACAAGTGAACACCGGGGAGCTGTTTTTT. This translates into CAWSVQVNTGELFF.

The chain has TRBV9 and TRBJ2-1; TRBD2 matches at 9 bases. The V gene's germline CDR1 is SGDLS and CDR2 YYNGEE. Trimming took 4 bases from V and 8 from J; bases not matched to a gene: 10. The length of the CDR3 is 15 residues. The CDR3 nucleotides read TGTGCCAGCAGCCCCATCGCTAGCGGGAACGATGAGCAGTTCTTC. Encoded protein: CASSPIASGNDEQFF.

This clone has a handful of counts. The chain is built from TRBV29-1 and TRBJ1-1; D possibly corresponds to TRBD1 (5 bases). There are 11 residues in the CDR3. With 5 bases removed from V and 6 bases from J, the gap between germline ends came to 10 bases. Germline V gene lookup returns CDR1 SQVTM and CDR2 ANQGSEA. In nucleotides, the CDR3 is TGCAGCGTTCGCAGGGAAGCTGAAGCTTTCTTT. It encodes CSVRREAEAFF. Full variable domain (missing parts from reference TRBV29-1 and TRBJ1-1): SAVISQKPSRDICQRGTSLTIQCQVDSQVTMMFWYRQQPGQSLTLIATANQGSEATYESGFVIDKFPISRPNLTFSTLTVSNMSPEDSSIYLCSVRREAEAFFGQGTRLTVV.

The chain carries TRBV19 and TRBJ2-1, with a tentative D call TRBD2 (7 bases). V gave up 11 bases and J gave up 2 bases, with 13 bases separating them. Germline V gene data show CDR1 as LNHDA and CDR2 as SQIVND (reference sequence). The CDR3 extends over 13 amino acids. The CDR3 loop reads CASRGAPYNEQFF. For the CDR3, the DNA is TGTGCCTCTCGGGGGGCACCCTACAATGAGCAGTTCTTC.

The chain recombines TRBV3-1 (or the pseudogene TRBV3-2) with TRBJ2-3; 11 bases align to TRBD2. Germline V gives CDR1 LGHDT, CDR2 YNNKEL (reference sequence). The CDR3 covers 16 residues. J gave up 6 bases and V 3 bases, and 8 bases lay outside the gene matches. CDR3 nucleotide sequence: TGTGCCAGCAGCCAGGATAGCGGGAGGGCCTTTGATACGCAGTATTTT. It encodes CASSQDSGRAFDTQYF.

The chain joins TRBV14 to TRBJ2-7, with 14 nucleotides matching TRBD2. This CDR3 comprises 17 residues. CDR1 and CDR2 from the germline V gene are SGHDN and FVKESK. V lost 4 bases and J lost 5; bases outside the gene matches: 10. CDR3 sequence: CASSRSGTSGSRDEQYF. In DNA form, the CDR3 reads TGTGCCAGCAGCCGGTCCGGGACTAGCGGGAGCCGGGACGAGCAGTACTTC.

The rearrangement uses TRBV9 and TRBJ2-1; 9 nucleotides align to TRBD2. Germline V gene sequence: CDR1 SGDLS, CDR2 YYNGEE. This CDR3 comprises 15 residues. V was pared by 3 bases and J by 0 bases, with 1 base of the junction left unmatched. In DNA form, the CDR3 reads TGTGCCAGCAGCGCGACTAGCGGCTCCTACAATGAGCAGTTCTTC. Its protein is CASSATSGSYNEQFF. The full variable domain, rest sourced from reference TRBV9 and TRBJ2-1, is DSGVTQTPKHLITATGQRVTLRCSPRSGDLSVYWYQQSLDQGLQFLIQYYNGEERAKGNILERFSAQQFPDLHSELNLSSLELGDSALYFCASSATSGSYNEQFFGPGTRLTVL.

The CDR3, as DNA: TGTGCCAGCAGCTTAGACGGGGTCGCCGAGCAGTACTTC. Translated: CASSLDGVAEQYF. V and J are TRBV7-9 and TRBJ2-7, with D possibly matching TRBD2 (5 bases). This CDR3 has 13 residues. The V end was cut by 1 base, the J end by 6 bases, with 10 bases between. Germline CDR1 SEHNR, CDR2 FQNEAQ (reference sequence).

The J gene is TRBJ2-7, the V gene TRBV9, with D possibly matching TRBD2 (7 bases). CDR3 length equals 16 residues. Between the trimmed V and J ends, which lost 0 bases and 2 bases, there was a span of 15 bases. The V gene's germline CDR1 is SGDLS and CDR2 YYNGEE. CDR3 coding DNA: TGTGCCAGCAGCGTAGCTCCGGGGGGCCGAACCTACGAGCAGTACTTC. Translating gives CASSVAPGGRTYEQYF.

This clone was recorded only once. The V gene is TRBV19, the J gene TRBJ2-2, with D perhaps TRBD2 (5 bases). CDR3 length equals 16 residues. V lost 10 bases, J lost 2 bases, and 20 bases lay in between. Germline CDR1 is LNHDA and CDR2 is SQIVND (reference sequence). The CDR3 region is CATTSKAGFNTGELFF. For the CDR3, the DNA is TGTGCCACCACAAGTAAGGCGGGCTTCAACACCGGGGAGCTGTTTTTT.